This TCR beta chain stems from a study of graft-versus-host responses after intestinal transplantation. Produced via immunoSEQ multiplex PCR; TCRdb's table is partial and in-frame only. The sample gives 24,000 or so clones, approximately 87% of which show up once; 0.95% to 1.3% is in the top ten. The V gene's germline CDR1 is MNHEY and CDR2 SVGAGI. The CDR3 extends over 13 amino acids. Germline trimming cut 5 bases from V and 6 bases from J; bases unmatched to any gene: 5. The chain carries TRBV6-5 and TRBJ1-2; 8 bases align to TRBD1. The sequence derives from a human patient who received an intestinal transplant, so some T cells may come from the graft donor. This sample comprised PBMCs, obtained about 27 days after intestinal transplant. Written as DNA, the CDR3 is TGTGCCAGCAGTCACCCGACAGGGGATGGCTACACCTTC. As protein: CASSHPTGDGYTF.